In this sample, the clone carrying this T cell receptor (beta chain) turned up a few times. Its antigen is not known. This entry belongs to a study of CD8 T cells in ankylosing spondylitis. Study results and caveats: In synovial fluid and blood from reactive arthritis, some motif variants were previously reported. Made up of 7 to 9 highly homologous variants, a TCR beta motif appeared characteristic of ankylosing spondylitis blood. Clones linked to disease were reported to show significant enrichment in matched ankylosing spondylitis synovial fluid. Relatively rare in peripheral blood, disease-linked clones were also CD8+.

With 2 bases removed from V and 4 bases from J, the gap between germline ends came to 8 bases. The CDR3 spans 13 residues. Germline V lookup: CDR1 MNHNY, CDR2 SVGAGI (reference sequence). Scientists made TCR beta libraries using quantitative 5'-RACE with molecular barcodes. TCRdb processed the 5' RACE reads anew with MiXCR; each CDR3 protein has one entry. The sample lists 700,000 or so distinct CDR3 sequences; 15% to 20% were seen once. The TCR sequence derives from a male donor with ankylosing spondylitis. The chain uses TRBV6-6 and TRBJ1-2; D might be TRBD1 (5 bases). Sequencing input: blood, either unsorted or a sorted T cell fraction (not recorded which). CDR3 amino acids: CASSYGGSYGYTF. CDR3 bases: TGTGCCAGCAGTTACGGGGGAAGCTATGGCTACACCTTC.